The 24 T cell receptor beta chains reported below all come from one sample, sequenced in a study of spatial heterogeneity in lung cancer. Study-level points and caveats: Intratumoral expanded alpha and beta TCR counts were found to track tumor mutation counts.

Specified time point: sample taken at primary tumor resection. These TCRs are of unknown antigen specificity. Each CDR3 protein is one row after TCRdb ran MiXCR on the 5' RACE reads. The table has some 100,000 distinct CDR3 sequences, 4.4% seen once. The source material was lung tumor tissue, sampled at surgery. These TCRs come from a male donor with early-stage non-small cell lung cancer.

This clonotype was found many times. V usage is TRBV7-9 and J usage is TRBJ1-6; the match to TRBD1 covers 7 bases. The J segment lost 7 bases and the V segment lost 1 base, leaving 4 bases of the junction unmatched. Germline assignment: CDR1 SEHNR and CDR2 FQNEAQ (reference sequence). The CDR3 loop spans 15 amino acids. The CDR3 DNA follows: TGTGCCAGCAGCTTAGGGGACAGTGCGAATTCACCCCTCCACTTT. It is translated as CASSLGDSANSPLHF.

V usage is TRBV7-9 and J usage is TRBJ2-3; no definite D call. The CDR3 has 16 amino acids. Per the germline V gene, CDR1 is SEHNR and CDR2 is FQNEAQ (reference sequence). V was cut by 3 bases and J by 0 bases, with 13 bases left in between. Here the CDR3 reads CASSFGSGDSTDTQYF. The CDR3 nucleotides are TGTGCCAGCAGCTTCGGGTCAGGAGATAGCACAGATACGCAGTATTTT.

This clonotype was counted ten times or more. V is TRBV7-2 and J is TRBJ1-2; D gene unclear. Germline values: CDR1 SGHTA, CDR2 FQGNSA. CDR3 length: 15 amino acids. Trimming shortened V by 5 bases and J by 4 bases, and 17 bases separated the two germline ends. Here the CDR3 DNA reads TGTGCCAGCAGCGCCCTTCCTGCTTGGACCTATGGCTACACCTTC. This gives the protein CASSALPAWTYGYTF.

This clonotype was counted only a few times. The chain links TRBV4-1 to TRBJ2-1, with D possibly TRBD1 on 6 matching bases. The V and J ends lost 1 base and 6 bases respectively, with 16 bases between them. Germline lookup yields CDR1 MGHRA and CDR2 YSYEKL. This CDR3 region has 16 residues. CDR3 DNA: TGCGCCAGCAGCCAAGGGGGCGGGCTGGACAGCAATGAGCAGTTCTTC. It codes for CASSQGGGLDSNEQFF.

This clonotype was found many times. V is TRBV5-1 and J is TRBJ2-3; TRBD1 might be the D (6 bases). Germline CDR1 SGHRS, CDR2 YFSETQ. CDR3 length: 14 residues. Trimming took off 4 bases at V and 1 base at J, with 10 bases between the two ends. CDR3: CASSPDSRTDTQYF. In DNA form, the CDR3 reads TGCGCCAGCAGCCCGGACAGCCGCACAGATACGCAGTATTTT.

This clonotype was detected ten times or more. The rearrangement joins TRBV7-9 to TRBJ2-7; D perhaps matches TRBD1 (6 bases). This CDR3 region has 12 residues. V shed 6 bases and J shed 5 bases, with 11 bases lying between them. The V gene's germline CDR1 is SEHNR and CDR2 FQNEAQ (reference sequence). DNA of the CDR3: TGTGCCAGCAGACACGCAGGGGACGAGCAGTACTTC. As protein: CASRHAGDEQYF.

This sequence joins TRBV7-9 and TRBJ2-7, with D hard to call. Germline CDR1 is SEHNR and CDR2 is FQNEAQ (reference sequence). V lost 5 bases to trimming and J lost 1 base, with 9 bases between them. CDR3 size: 13 residues. The CDR3 region has the DNA TGTGCCAGCAGCCCTCGAGTATCCTACGAGCAGTACTTC. Its protein product is CASSPRVSYEQYF. The variable domain in full, completed from reference TRBV7-9 and TRBJ2-7, reads DTGVSQNPRHKITKRGQNVTFRCDPISEHNRLYWYRQTLGQGPEFLTYFQNEAQLEKSRLLSDRFSAERPKGSFSTLEIQRTEQGDSAMYLCASSPRVSYEQYFGPGTRLTVT.

This clonotype has at least ten counts. The chain employs TRBV12-5 and TRBJ2-1, with D uncertain. CDR3 size: 13 residues. The ends were cut back, 7 bases at V and 5 bases at J, with 12 bases in the middle. CDR1 and CDR2 (germline): LGHNT, FRNRAP. The CDR3 spells CASALGSNNEQFF. Written as DNA, the CDR3 is TGTGCTAGTGCCCTAGGCAGTAACAATGAGCAGTTCTTC.

This clonotype was detected ten times or more. The genes are TRBV9 and TRBJ2-5; D not resolved. Between the trimmed V and J ends, which lost 1 base and 2 bases, there was a span of 12 bases. CDR1 and CDR2 from the germline V gene are SGDLS and YYNGEE. This CDR3 is 15 amino acids long. CDR3 in amino acids: CASSVTPTRQETQYF. CDR3 in DNA: TGTGCCAGCAGCGTAACCCCCACAAGGCAAGAGACCCAGTACTTC.

This clonotype was counted ten times or more. The chain is built from TRBV12-3 or TRBV12-4 and TRBJ1-1; possible D gene TRBD1, 5 bases. V lost 0 bases and J 0 bases, leaving 17 bases between the germline ends. The CDR3 consists of 18 residues. The DNA of the CDR3 is TGTGCCAGCAGTTTAGCGAGGTTGGGGCGGATAATGAACACTGAAGCTTTCTTT. It specifies CASSLARLGRIMNTEAFF.

This clonotype has a count of ten or more. This chain links TRBV28 with TRBJ1-5; unclear D gene. Trimming removed 6 bases at V and 9 bases at J, with 12 bases between. This CDR3 has 12 residues. Germline CDR1 reads MDHEN; CDR2 reads SYDVKM. The DNA of the CDR3 is TGTGCCAGCAGCGTTGGTGGGCGGCCCCAGCATTTT. Its translation is CASSVGGRPQHF.

Only a few counts were recorded for this clonotype. This chain links TRBV3-1 with TRBJ2-2; D is unresolved. Germline CDR1 and CDR2: LGHDT and YNNKEL (reference sequence). This CDR3 region has 13 residues. Trimming cost V 4 bases and J 8 bases, with 11 bases left between them. DNA for the CDR3: TGTGCCAGCAGCCGTAGGGATGGAGGGGAGCTGTTTTTT. It is translated as CASSRRDGGELFF.

This clonotype was seen at least ten times. The chain links TRBV2 to TRBJ1-1; D may be TRBD1 (5 bases). The germline V and J ends were trimmed by 5 bases and 9 bases, with 13 bases remaining between them. In germline, CDR1 is SNHLY, CDR2 FYNNEI. CDR3 length equals 12 residues. The CDR3: CASSQEAGKAFF. The DNA of the CDR3 is TGTGCCAGCAGTCAGGAAGCAGGGAAAGCTTTCTTT.

The chain joins TRBV11-1 to TRBJ2-6; possible D gene TRBD1, 6 bases. Trimming pared 5 bases from V and 2 bases from J, leaving 22 bases between. There are 19 residues in the CDR3. The germline CDR1 and CDR2 sequences are SGHAT and FQDESV (reference sequence). Here the CDR3 DNA reads TGTGCCAGCAGCCGAGTCGGTCAGGGGCTCTACACTGGGGCCAACGTCCTGACTTTC. Translating it yields CASSRVGQGLYTGANVLTF. Full variable domain (missing parts from reference TRBV11-1 and TRBJ2-6): EAEVAQSPRYKITEKSQAVAFWCDPISGHATLYWYRQILGQGPELLVQFQDESVVDDSQLPKDRFSAERLKGVDSTLKIQPAELGDSAMYLCASSRVGQGLYTGANVLTFGAGSRLTVL.

This clonotype appeared once. A much more abundant neighbour one base away suggests this may be a read error. This sequence joins TRBV27 and TRBJ2-7; D not resolved. This CDR3 contains 13 residues. Germline CDR1 is MNHEY and CDR2 is SMNVEV (reference sequence). Trimming removed 0 bases from V and 4 bases from J, with 7 bases in between. The CDR3 nucleotides are TGTGCCAGCAGTTTATCGAGTATGTACGAGCAGTACTTC. Its protein product is CASSLSSMYEQYF.

This clonotype was recorded at least ten times. This sequence joins TRBV11-2 and TRBJ1-3; the match to TRBD1 covers 7 bases. CDR3 size: 20 residues. Germline CDR1 SGHAT, CDR2 FQNNGV. The J segment lost 4 bases and the V segment lost 5 bases, leaving 23 bases of the junction unmatched. CDR3 in DNA: TGTGCCAGCAGCCCAGCAAGCCCGGGCCCGACAGGGATAGGGGGAAACACCATATATTTT. Translating it yields CASSPASPGPTGIGGNTIYF. Supplemented by reference TRBV11-2 and TRBJ1-3, the full variable domain reads EAGVAQSPRYKIIEKRQSVAFWCNPISGHATLYWYQQILGQGPKLLIQFQNNGVVDDSQLPKDRFSAERLKGVDSTLKIQPAKLEDSAVYLCASSPASPGPTGIGGNTIYFGEGSWLTVV.

This clonotype was counted many times. The chain combines TRBV29-1 with TRBJ2-7; 7 nucleotides align to TRBD2. The length of the CDR3 is 13 residues. Trimming took 1 base from V and 5 from J; bases not matched to a gene: 5. Looked up from germline, CDR1 is SQVTM and CDR2 is ANQGSEA. Written as DNA, the CDR3 is TGCAGCGTTGAAGGGACTAGAAGGAACGAGCAGTACTTC. Its translation: CSVEGTRRNEQYF.

There are many counts of this clonotype. The chain is built from TRBV27 and TRBJ1-6, with a possible D match to TRBD1 (5 bases). V gave up 0 bases and J gave up 5 bases, with 11 bases separating them. CDR1 and CDR2 (germline): MNHEY, SMNVEV (reference sequence). This CDR3 has 16 residues. The CDR3 region is CASSLSLPRDNSPLHF. CDR3 DNA: TGTGCCAGCAGTTTATCCCTACCCAGGGATAATTCACCCCTCCACTTT.

This clonotype was seen a few times. This chain links TRBV12-3 or TRBV12-4 with TRBJ1-5, with a weak D call TRBD1 (5 bases). V was cut by 3 bases and J by 7 bases, with 16 bases left in between. This CDR3 region has 15 residues. The CDR3 spells CASSLRFGGAQPQHF. The CDR3 nucleotides read TGTGCCAGCAGTTTGAGGTTTGGAGGGGCGCAGCCCCAGCATTTT.

This clonotype has a handful of counts. The V gene is TRBV4-2, the J gene TRBJ2-7; D remains unclear. Deletions cut 0 bases from V and 0 bases from J, with 9 bases between. The CDR3 length is 15 residues. The germline V gene encodes CDR1 LGHNA and CDR2 YNFKEQ. The CDR3 protein is CASSQEGRFSYEQYF. In nucleotides, the CDR3 is TGTGCCAGCAGCCAAGAAGGACGGTTCTCCTACGAGCAGTACTTC.

The sample holds many counts of this clonotype. The rearrangement links TRBV12-3 or TRBV12-4 to TRBJ2-1; tentatively, D is TRBD2 (5 bases). CDR3 size: 11 residues. The V end was cut by 3 bases, the J end by 9 bases, with 6 bases between. The CDR3 spells CASSFRGEQFF. The CDR3 DNA reads as TGTGCCAGCAGTTTCCGGGGTGAGCAGTTCTTC.

This clonotype was observed at least ten times. This chain connects TRBV5-1 to TRBJ1-2; unclear D gene. CDR1 SGHRS and CDR2 YFSETQ come from the germline V gene. Trimming pared 0 bases from V and 0 bases from J, leaving 9 bases between. There are 15 residues in the CDR3. The CDR3, as DNA: TGCGCCAGCAGCTTGGGCCATTCCACTAACTATGGCTACACCTTC. It encodes CASSLGHSTNYGYTF. Supplemented by reference TRBV5-1 and TRBJ1-2, the full variable domain reads KAGVTQTPRYLIKTRGQQVTLSCSPISGHRSVSWYQQTPGQGLQFLFEYFSETQRNKGNFPGRFSGRQFSNSRSEMNVSTLELGDSALYLCASSLGHSTNYGYTFGSGTRLTVV.

This sequence joins TRBV6-5 and TRBJ2-3; a possible D gene is TRBD1 (5 bases). This CDR3 comprises 14 residues. V was pared by 4 bases and J by 4 bases, with 12 bases between. Germline V CDR1 and CDR2: MNHEY, SVGAGI. The CDR3 is CASSLQGAADTQYF. CDR3 in DNA: TGTGCCAGCAGTTTACAAGGGGCTGCAGATACGCAGTATTTT.

This clonotype was seen more than once but under ten times. The chain is built from TRBV18 and TRBJ1-2, with 8 bases matching TRBD1. The ends lost 3 bases at V and 5 bases at J; junction bases unmatched: 11. CDR1 is KGHSH and CDR2 is LQKENI in the germline V gene. The length of the CDR3 is 16 residues. The CDR3 loop is CASSPGGEGQAYGYTF. The CDR3 DNA sequence: TGTGCCAGCTCACCTGGGGGCGAGGGACAGGCTTATGGCTACACCTTC.